Below, 17 T cell receptor beta chains from the same sample are listed, as sequenced in a study of beta chain features in type 1 diabetes. Study-wide findings and caveats: Shorter TCRB CDR3s, moderately but significantly so, marked every one of the four CD4+ subsets in Type 1 diabetes patients.

The isolated RNA, all of it, was reverse transcribed, so expressed TCRB transcripts were what got sequenced. Assay used: immunoSEQ multiplex PCR; TCRdb lists only in-frame clones, some missing. The sample holds about 640,000 clones, around an eighth seen once. Their antigen targets remain unknown. Sequenced: naive CD4+ T cells from blood. All receptors come from a man under 40 with type 1 diabetes.

This clone was seen more than once but under ten times. The J gene is TRBJ2-7, the V gene TRBV29-1; unclear D gene. CDR3 length equals 12 residues. Germline lookup yields CDR1 SQVTM and CDR2 ANQGSEA. Trimming stripped 3 bases from V and 0 bases from J, with 6 bases between. CDR3 DNA: TGCAGCGTTGAGAGCACCTCCTACGAGCAGTACTTC. Its protein is CSVESTSYEQYF.

The J gene is TRBJ2-7, the V gene TRBV28; D remains unclear. Trimming left V 11 bases short and J 2 bases short, with 10 bases between. Per the germline V gene, CDR1 is MDHEN and CDR2 is SYDVKM. The CDR3 runs to 11 residues. DNA for the CDR3: TGTGCCGCCGACAATACCTACGAGCAGTACTTC. It encodes CAADNTYEQYF.

This clone occurred a few times. The rearrangement uses TRBV28 and TRBJ2-7, with a possible D match to TRBD1 (5 bases). Trimming left V 7 bases short and J 2 bases short, with 9 bases between. This CDR3 has 12 residues. The germline V gene encodes CDR1 MDHEN and CDR2 SYDVKM. CDR3 protein: CASTDSTYEQYF. The CDR3 region has the DNA TGTGCCAGCACCGACAGTACCTACGAGCAGTACTTC.

There are a few counts of this clone. V and J are TRBV9 and TRBJ2-2; 7 bases match TRBD1. CDR1 and CDR2 from the germline V gene are SGDLS and YYNGEE. V was pared by 4 bases and J by 6 bases, with 6 bases of the junction left unmatched. CDR3 length: 14 residues. CDR3 nucleotides: TGTGCCAGCAGCACGGGACAGAAATCCGGGGAGCTGTTTTTT. It yields the protein CASSTGQKSGELFF.

The chain has TRBV10-3 and TRBJ1-5; 11 positions agree with TRBD1. Germline V gene lookup returns CDR1 ENHRY and CDR2 SYGVKD. This CDR3 has 15 residues. V was pared by 2 bases and J by 6 bases, with 3 bases of the junction left unmatched. The CDR3 protein is CAISEGQGAGQPQHF. For the CDR3, the DNA is TGTGCCATCAGTGAGGGACAGGGGGCAGGTCAGCCCCAGCATTTT.

In the case of this clone: This same CDR3 is encoded by further DNA sequences in the sample. The chain couples TRBV5-1 to TRBJ2-7, with D perhaps matching TRBD1 (5 bases). V dropped 1 base and J dropped 4 bases, with 6 bases sitting between them. The CDR3 is 12 residues long. The V gene's germline CDR1 is SGHRS and CDR2 YFSETQ. CDR3: CASSLPGYEQYF. CDR3 nucleotide sequence: TGCGCCAGCAGCTTGCCAGGGTACGAGCAGTACTTC.

The CDR3 DNA sequence: TGTGCCAGCAACCGACAGGGTGGTCTGAATTCACCCCTCCACTTT. It is translated as CASNRQGGLNSPLHF. The V and J genes are TRBV2 and TRBJ1-6, with 7 bases fitting TRBD1. Germline V gene lookup returns CDR1 SNHLY and CDR2 FYNNEI. There are 15 residues in the CDR3. Trimming cost V 7 bases and J 7 bases; bases outside gene matches: 10.

This clone was counted a few times. This chain uses TRBV11-3 with TRBJ1-1; a weak D match, TRBD1 (6 bases). The CDR3 totals 12 residues. Deletions cut 3 bases from V and 7 bases from J, with 9 bases between. CDR1 and CDR2 (germline): SGHNT, YENEEA. CDR3 nucleotide sequence: TGTGCCAGCAGCTTCGGACAGCTTGAAGCTTTCTTT. Protein product: CASSFGQLEAFF.

The chain recombines TRBV7-2 with TRBJ2-5; no clear D gene. This CDR3 comprises 14 residues. V was cut by 2 bases and J by 2 bases, with 9 bases left in between. Germline V gives CDR1 SGHTA, CDR2 FQGNSA. The CDR3 nucleotides read TGTGCCAGCAGCTTAAATCTCGGACAAGAGACCCAGTACTTC. This translates into CASSLNLGQETQYF. Filled out from reference TRBV7-2 and TRBJ2-5, the complete variable domain reads GAGVSQSPSNKVTEKGKDVELRCDPISGHTALYWYRQSLGQGLEFLIYFQGNSAPDKSGLPSDRFSAERTGGSVSTLTIQRTQQEDSAVYLCASSLNLGQETQYFGPGTRLLVL.

In this sample, this clone turned up a few times. V and J are TRBV9 and TRBJ2-1, with 11 bases that match TRBD2. CDR1 SGDLS and CDR2 YYNGEE come from the germline V gene. J was trimmed by 0 bases and V by 3 bases; bases with no gene match: 2. This CDR3 spans 16 amino acids. Written as DNA, the CDR3 is TGTGCCAGCAGCGGACTAGCGGGGAGCTCCTACAATGAGCAGTTCTTC. It specifies CASSGLAGSSYNEQFF.

A remark on this clone: The same CDR3 is also encoded by other DNA sequences in this sample. V and J are TRBV29-1 and TRBJ2-5, with D tentatively TRBD2 (5 bases). CDR1 SQVTM and CDR2 ANQGSEA come from the germline V gene. The CDR3 extends over 12 amino acids. V was shortened by 1 base and J by 5 bases, with 8 bases between the two germline ends. In DNA, the CDR3 is TGCAGCGTTGAAGGGACGGGGGAGACCCAGTACTTC. Its translation: CSVEGTGETQYF.

The chain combines TRBV19 with TRBJ2-3; 8 bases are shared with TRBD2. Germline assignment: CDR1 LNHDA and CDR2 SQIVND (reference sequence). This CDR3 spans 15 amino acids. The J segment lost 2 bases and the V segment lost 11 bases, leaving 12 bases of the junction unmatched. This CDR3 is CAATRRGDLTDTQYF. The CDR3 nucleotides are TGTGCCGCTACTCGGCGGGGGGACCTCACAGATACGCAGTATTTT.

V and J are TRBV7-2 and TRBJ1-1; 12 nucleotides agree with TRBD1. Germline V CDR1 and CDR2: SGHTA, FQGNSA. The CDR3 runs to 15 residues. V dropped 5 bases and J dropped 5; count of bases not matched to a gene: 6. The CDR3 is CASSPPGQGATEAFF. CDR3 nucleotides: TGTGCCAGCAGCCCTCCGGGACAGGGGGCTACTGAAGCTTTCTTT.

The chain has TRBV30 and TRBJ1-4; D not certain. Germline-derived CDR1 and CDR2 are GTSNPN and SVGIG (reference sequence). The CDR3 is made up of 12 amino acids. V lost 2 bases, J lost 15 bases, and 16 bases lay in between. The CDR3 loop is CAWSLPESRLFF. The DNA of the CDR3 is TGTGCCTGGAGTCTCCCCGAATCAAGGTTGTTTTTT.

This clone was recorded a few times. This sequence joins TRBV7-9 and TRBJ1-2, with 8 bases aligning to TRBD1. Germline V gives CDR1 SEHNR, CDR2 FQNEAQ (reference sequence). Trimming at V came to 6 bases and at J to 2 bases, leaving 5 bases not matched to a gene. The CDR3 has 14 residues. CDR3 sequence (DNA): TGTGCCAGCAGTTTGACAGGGGAAAACTATGGCTACACCTTC. Encoded protein: CASSLTGENYGYTF.

This clone turned up a few times. J is TRBJ1-3 and V is TRBV28; 8 nucleotides align to TRBD1. V lost 6 bases and J lost 2; bases outside the gene matches: 3. The CDR3 has 14 residues. The V gene's germline CDR1 is MDHEN and CDR2 SYDVKM. CDR3 nucleotides: TGTGCCAGCAGCCAGACAGGGGCTGGAAACACCATATATTTT. It specifies CASSQTGAGNTIYF.

This clone was detected only a few times. This rearrangement joins TRBV5-1 to TRBJ2-1; no firm D call. V shed 4 bases and J shed 4 bases, with 9 bases lying between them. Germline loops: CDR1 SGHRS, CDR2 YFSETQ. This CDR3 is built from 13 residues. The CDR3 is CASSRIPYNEQFF. The CDR3 DNA follows: TGCGCCAGCAGCCGAATCCCTTACAATGAGCAGTTCTTC.